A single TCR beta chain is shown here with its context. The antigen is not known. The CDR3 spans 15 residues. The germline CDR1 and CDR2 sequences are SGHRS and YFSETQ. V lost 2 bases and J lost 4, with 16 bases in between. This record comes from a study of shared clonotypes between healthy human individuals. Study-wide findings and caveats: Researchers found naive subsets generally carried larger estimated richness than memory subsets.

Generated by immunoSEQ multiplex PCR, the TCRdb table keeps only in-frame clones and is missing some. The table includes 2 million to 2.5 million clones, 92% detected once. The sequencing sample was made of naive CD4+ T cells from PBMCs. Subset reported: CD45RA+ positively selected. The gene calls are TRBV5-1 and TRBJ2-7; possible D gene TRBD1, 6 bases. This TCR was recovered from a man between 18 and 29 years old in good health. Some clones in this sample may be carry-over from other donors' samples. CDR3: CASSLALGGRYEQYF. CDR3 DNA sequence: TGCGCCAGCAGCTTAGCACTAGGGGGTCGGTACGAGCAGTACTTC.